One and the same sample provided the 25 T cell receptor beta chains below, sequenced in a study of OX40 agonist ivuxolimab in advanced cancers. Profiling relied on immunoSEQ multiplex PCR, and the TCRdb table lists in-frame clones only, not all of them. The table has 96,000 or so clones, approximately 84% seen once. Sequences were derived from CD4+ or CD8+ T cells sorted from blood, sampled in a trial of the OX40 agonist ivuxolimab. The receptors derive from an adult with an advanced solid tumor such as melanoma, head and neck, liver or kidney cancer.

J is TRBJ1-1 and V is TRBV19; TRBD1 might be the D (6 bases). This CDR3 has 14 amino acids. Trimming took off 2 bases at V and 5 bases at J, with 12 bases between the two ends. The germline V gene has CDR1 LNHDA and CDR2 SQIVND (reference sequence). The CDR3 DNA is TGTGCCAGTAGTATATGGGACACAGGGACTGAAGCTTTCTTT. Translated: CASSIWDTGTEAFF. The variable domain in full, completed from reference TRBV19 and TRBJ1-1, reads DGGITQSPKYLFRKEGQNVTLSCEQNLNHDAMYWYRQDPGQGLRLIYYSQIVNDFQKGDIAEGYSVSREKKESFPLTVTSAQKNPTAFYLCASSIWDTGTEAFFGQGTRLTVV.

J is TRBJ2-3 and V is TRBV29-1, with D unresolved. This CDR3 has 14 residues. V lost 3 bases and J 4 bases, leaving 14 bases between the germline ends. Germline assignment: CDR1 SQVTM and CDR2 ANQGSEA. The CDR3 reads CSVEFDGTADTQYF. DNA for the CDR3: TGCAGCGTTGAGTTTGATGGCACAGCAGATACGCAGTATTTT.

This clone occurred once. CDR3 nucleotides: TGTGCCAGCAGCCCGCGAGACAGGGGGCAATCTAATGAAAAACTGTTTTTT. It specifies CASSPRDRGQSNEKLFF. The chain combines TRBV9 with TRBJ1-4; 10 bases map to TRBD1. The CDR3 is 17 residues long. The germline V gene encodes CDR1 SGDLS and CDR2 YYNGEE. The trim removed 4 bases at V and 3 bases at J, leaving 9 bases unmatched.

This clone appeared a few times. V is TRBV15 and J is TRBJ1-5, with D maybe TRBD1 (6 bases). V was pared by 5 bases and J by 7 bases, with 18 bases between. The CDR3 is 15 amino acids. Germline lookup yields CDR1 LNHNV and CDR2 YYDKDF (reference sequence). The CDR3 DNA reads as TGTGCCACCAGCTTGGGGGCAGGAGGAAGACAGCCCCAGCATTTT. This translates into CATSLGAGGRQPQHF.

This sequence joins TRBV30 and TRBJ1-3; D is perhaps TRBD1 (6 bases). The CDR3 length is 14 residues. The germline V and J ends were trimmed by 5 bases and 4 bases, with 15 bases remaining between them. Germline V gives CDR1 GTSNPN, CDR2 SVGIG (reference sequence). The CDR3 coding sequence is TGTGCCTGGGCGATAGGGGGTATGGGAAACACCATATATTTT. Residues: CAWAIGGMGNTIYF.

The J gene is TRBJ1-2, the V gene TRBV18; 7 bases fit TRBD1. The CDR3 is made up of 15 amino acids. Germline assignment: CDR1 KGHSH and CDR2 LQKENI. The V segment lost 6 bases and the J segment 11 bases; nucleotides outside the gene matches: 18. The CDR3 loop is CASSPKLGQARAYTF. CDR3 bases: TGTGCCAGCTCGCCAAAATTAGGACAGGCCCGGGCTTACACCTTC.

The chain uses TRBV5-1 and TRBJ1-4, with a tentative D call TRBD1 (5 bases). Germline assignment: CDR1 SGHRS and CDR2 YFSETQ. V was trimmed by 3 bases and J by 6 bases, leaving 15 bases between them. The CDR3 has 15 residues. This chain's CDR3 is CASSSRQRGDEKLFF. In DNA, the CDR3 is TGCGCCAGCAGCTCACGACAGCGGGGCGATGAAAAACTGTTTTTT.

The chain links TRBV5-4 to TRBJ1-1, with D hard to call. V lost 0 bases, J lost 1 base, and 10 bases lay in between. CDR3 length equals 15 residues. CDR1 and CDR2 from the germline V gene are SGHNT and YYREEE (reference sequence). In nucleotides, the CDR3 is TGTGCCAGCAGCTTGGGGCCCAGTTGGAACACTGAAGCTTTCTTT. Translation gives CASSLGPSWNTEAFF.

This sequence joins TRBV5-1 and TRBJ1-4; weak D call: TRBD1 (5 bases). Germline V gene lookup returns CDR1 SGHRS and CDR2 YFSETQ. CDR3 length equals 15 residues. V was pared by 3 bases and J by 3 bases, with 12 bases between. CDR3 amino acids: CASSSPGVANEKLFF. The DNA of the CDR3 is TGCGCCAGCAGCTCCCCGGGGGTGGCTAATGAAAAACTGTTTTTT.

This chain links TRBV5-6 with TRBJ2-7; a weak D match, TRBD2 (5 bases). TRBJ2-5 matches the DNA end more closely, so the J call is doubtful. The CDR3 length is 11 residues. The germline V gene encodes CDR1 SGHDT and CDR2 YYEEEE. The CDR3 DNA sequence: TGTGCCAGCAGCTGGAGGGAGACCCAGTACTTC. This codes for CASSWRETQYF.

The rearrangement uses TRBV7-2 and TRBJ2-1, with D uncertain. The CDR3 has 11 residues. V dropped 5 bases and J dropped 9 bases, with 8 bases sitting between them. Per the germline V gene, CDR1 is SGHTA and CDR2 is FQGNSA. The CDR3 reads CASSELGEQFF. CDR3 nucleotide sequence: TGTGCCAGCAGCGAATTAGGTGAGCAGTTCTTC. Complete variable domain (other parts from reference TRBV7-2 and TRBJ2-1): GAGVSQSPSNKVTEKGKDVELRCDPISGHTALYWYRQSLGQGLEFLIYFQGNSAPDKSGLPSDRFSAERTGGSVSTLTIQRTQQEDSAVYLCASSELGEQFFGPGTRLTVL.

In this sample, this clone turned up a few times. The chain has TRBV9 and TRBJ1-6; the match to TRBD1 covers 8 bases. This CDR3 has 18 residues. Per the germline V gene, CDR1 is SGDLS and CDR2 is YYNGEE. J was trimmed by 0 bases and V by 0 bases; bases with no gene match: 5. The CDR3 sequence: CASSVGAGGYSYNSPLHF. CDR3 nucleotides: TGTGCCAGCAGCGTAGGGGCAGGGGGCTACTCCTATAATTCACCCCTCCACTTT.

This chain joins TRBV7-8 and TRBJ1-3, with D unresolved. The CDR3 has 14 amino acids. V was clipped by 3 bases and J by 1 base, with 7 bases between them. The germline gives CDR1 SGHVS, CDR2 FQNEAQ. This chain's CDR3 is CASSFTESGNTIYF. In nucleotides, the CDR3 is TGTGCCAGCAGCTTTACAGAGTCTGGAAACACCATATATTTT.

The rearrangement joins TRBV19 to TRBJ1-1; the D is unclear. The germline V gene has CDR1 LNHDA and CDR2 SQIVND (reference sequence). This CDR3 contains 15 residues. V lost 8 bases and J lost 2, with 18 bases in between. CDR3 region: CASGLSFAGNTEAFF. The DNA of the CDR3 is TGTGCCAGTGGCCTTTCGTTCGCCGGAAACACTGAAGCTTTCTTT.

V is TRBV5-1 and J is TRBJ2-7, with TRBD1 matching 7 bases. V gave up 3 bases and J gave up 6 bases; unmatched junction bases: 9. Germline loops: CDR1 SGHRS, CDR2 YFSETQ. The CDR3 is made up of 14 amino acids. This CDR3 reads CASSSIQGMGEQYF. CDR3 DNA sequence: TGCGCCAGCAGCTCGATACAGGGGATGGGCGAGCAGTACTTC.

The chain has TRBV6-1 and TRBJ2-2; D gene ambiguous. Germline CDR1 is MNHNS and CDR2 is SASEGT. CDR3 length: 13 residues. Trimming cost V 4 bases and J 1 base, with 4 bases left between them. The CDR3 nucleotides are TGTGCCAGCAGTGTTCAGAACACCGGGGAGCTGTTTTTT. Protein product: CASSVQNTGELFF.

The CDR3 is CASRDPTGGDYNEQFF. DNA of the CDR3: TGTGCCAGCAGGGATCCCACAGGGGGCGATTACAATGAGCAGTTCTTC. This chain uses TRBV11-2 with TRBJ2-1; TRBD1 matches 9 bases. This CDR3 comprises 16 residues. CDR1 is SGHAT and CDR2 is FQNNGV in the germline V gene. V trimming: 6 bases; J trimming: 4 bases; junction bases outside the gene matches: 10.

V gene TRBV19 combines with J gene TRBJ1-5; TRBD1 matches at 8 bases. Germline V gene lookup returns CDR1 LNHDA and CDR2 SQIVND (reference sequence). CDR3 length: 15 residues. After removal of 1 base from V and 7 bases from J, the junction contained 6 bases not matched to a gene. This chain's CDR3 is CASSIVGQGKQPQHF. CDR3 nucleotide sequence: TGTGCCAGTAGTATAGTAGGACAGGGTAAGCAGCCCCAGCATTTT.

DNA for the CDR3: TGTGCCAGCCGCCGGAGCGGGGTGGGGGCTGGGGCCAACGTCCTGACTTTC. Its protein is CASRRSGVGAGANVLTF. The chain combines TRBV2 with TRBJ2-6; 7 nucleotides match TRBD2. The germline V gene has CDR1 SNHLY and CDR2 FYNNEI. The CDR3 has 17 amino acids. V was clipped by 8 bases and J by 2 bases; unmatched bases: 12.

In this sample, this clone turned up a few times. The rearrangement uses TRBV6-5 and TRBJ2-6; possibly TRBD1 or TRBD2 for D (5 bases each). Germline lookup yields CDR1 MNHEY and CDR2 SVGAGI. V gave up 2 bases and J gave up 0 bases, with 8 bases separating them. The CDR3 is 16 residues long. The CDR3 reads CASSYEGISGANVLTF. CDR3 nucleotides: TGTGCCAGCAGTTACGAGGGGATCTCTGGGGCCAACGTCCTGACTTTC.

This chain links TRBV7-2 with TRBJ1-1; no definite D call. V lost 0 bases, J lost 4 bases, and 9 bases lay in between. The CDR3 loop spans 14 amino acids. Germline lookup yields CDR1 SGHTA and CDR2 FQGNSA. CDR3 DNA: TGTGCCAGCAGCTTAGCTGGGGTTAGCACTGAAGCTTTCTTT. It encodes CASSLAGVSTEAFF.

This clone occurred once. This sequence joins TRBV19 and TRBJ1-2; 7 nucleotides agree with TRBD1. The germline V gene encodes CDR1 LNHDA and CDR2 SQIVND (reference sequence). Germline trimming cut 8 bases from V and 0 bases from J; bases unmatched to any gene: 15. The CDR3 runs 17 residues. CDR3 amino acids: CASALTGTASTNYGYTF. The CDR3 bases are TGTGCCAGTGCCCTCACCGGGACAGCGAGCACTAACTATGGCTACACCTTC.

The sample holds one count of this clone. CDR3 sequence: CASDSTGTETQYF. The CDR3 bases are TGCGCCAGCGATTCGACAGGAACAGAGACCCAGTACTTC. The chain recombines TRBV5-1 with TRBJ2-5, with D perhaps matching TRBD1 (6 bases). The length of the CDR3 is 13 residues. With 7 bases removed from V and 4 bases from J, the gap between germline ends came to 14 bases. Germline CDR1 and CDR2: SGHRS and YFSETQ.

This sequence joins TRBV18 and TRBJ2-1; D not resolved. The CDR3 is 15 amino acids. Trimming pared 0 bases from V and 9 bases from J, leaving 15 bases between. Germline V gives CDR1 KGHSH, CDR2 LQKENI. CDR3 protein: CASSPPSASSGEQFF. The CDR3 coding sequence is TGTGCCAGCTCACCACCCAGTGCCAGTTCAGGTGAGCAGTTCTTC.

This sequence joins TRBV11-2 and TRBJ2-1, with TRBD2 matching over 9 bases. With 3 bases clipped from V and 2 bases from J, the junction kept 2 bases outside the gene matches. This CDR3 comprises 15 residues. Germline V gene lookup returns CDR1 SGHAT and CDR2 FQNNGV. CDR3 amino acids: CASSLGTSPYNEQFF. The CDR3, as DNA: TGTGCCAGCAGCTTGGGGACTAGCCCCTACAATGAGCAGTTCTTC.